What follows are 11 T cell receptor beta chains derived from one specimen sequenced in a study of T cells after yellow fever vaccination. Via MiXCR, TCRdb re-called the 5' RACE reads, giving one row per CDR3 protein. The data hold approximately 550,000 distinct CDR3 sequences, with approximately 12% observed a single time. This specimen was PBMCs, taken on the day of the yellow fever booster vaccination. The receptors were sampled from a man aged 30 to 45 who received the YFV17D yellow fever vaccine.

The table lists this clonotype with a few counts. The chain combines TRBV7-8 with TRBJ2-2; TRBD2 agrees at 7 bases. Germline V CDR1 and CDR2: SGHVS, FQNEAQ. The length of the CDR3 is 17 residues. Trimming took 5 bases from V and 4 from J; bases not matched to a gene: 13. The CDR3 sequence: CASSGDRGERATGELFF. The CDR3 DNA follows: TGTGCCAGCAGCGGGGATCGGGGGGAAAGGGCCACCGGGGAGCTGTTTTTT.

The chain recombines TRBV7-2 with TRBJ2-2, with D hard to call. V was trimmed by 5 bases and J by 5 bases, leaving 12 bases between them. Germline CDR1 SGHTA, CDR2 FQGNSA. The length of the CDR3 is 14 residues. The CDR3 here is CASSQPGMTGELFF. The CDR3, as DNA: TGTGCCAGCAGCCAGCCAGGAATGACCGGGGAGCTGTTTTTT. Together with reference TRBV7-2 and TRBJ2-2, the CDR3 gives the full variable domain: GAGVSQSPSNKVTEKGKDVELRCDPISGHTALYWYRQSLGQGLEFLIYFQGNSAPDKSGLPSDRFSAERTGGSVSTLTIQRTQQEDSAVYLCASSQPGMTGELFFGEGSRLTVL.

This clonotype turned up a few times. The chain uses TRBV29-1 and TRBJ2-3; no reliable D call. V lost 0 bases and J lost 5, with 15 bases in between. The CDR3 runs 15 residues. Germline V lookup: CDR1 SQVTM, CDR2 ANQGSEA. The CDR3 spells CSVEDPLLPRDTQYF. DNA of the CDR3: TGCAGCGTTGAAGATCCCTTACTCCCTAGAGATACGCAGTATTTT.

In its sample, this clonotype was seen a few times. The rearrangement joins TRBV6-2 or TRBV6-3 to TRBJ2-7; D uncertain. Looked up from germline, CDR1 is MNHEY and CDR2 is SVGEGT. The CDR3 runs to 14 residues. With 6 bases removed from V and 4 bases from J, the gap between germline ends came to 16 bases. The CDR3: CASSLLTGPYEQYF. The DNA of the CDR3 is TGTGCCAGCAGCCTCCTAACCGGGCCTTACGAGCAGTACTTC.

This clonotype was picked up a small number of times. V is TRBV5-4 and J is TRBJ2-2; no firm D call. The CDR3 has 11 residues. Germline CDR1 is SGHNT and CDR2 is YYREEE (reference sequence). V was clipped by 7 bases and J by 11 bases, with 12 bases between them. The CDR3 here is CASGEFGELFF. The CDR3 DNA reads as TGTGCCAGCGGCGAGTTTGGCGAGCTGTTTTTT.

A few counts support this clonotype. The chain is built from TRBV5-1 and TRBJ2-1; D is unresolved. Trimming pared 2 bases from V and 9 bases from J, leaving 9 bases between. The CDR3 runs to 12 residues. From germline, CDR1 is SGHRS and CDR2 YFSETQ. The CDR3 DNA reads TGCGCCAGCAGCTTACTCGCTTCTGAGCAGTTCTTC. This sequence encodes CASSLLASEQFF.

This clonotype has more than one count but fewer than ten. V is TRBV20-1 and J is TRBJ2-7; 8 nucleotides line up with TRBD1. CDR1 and CDR2 (germline): DFQATT, SNEGSKA (reference sequence). This CDR3 is 15 amino acids long. V was pared by 1 base and J by 2 bases, with 7 bases of the junction left unmatched. For the CDR3, the DNA is TGCAGTGCTAGAGCTGGACAGGGTAGGGCCTACGAGCAGTACTTC. Translating it yields CSARAGQGRAYEQYF.

A remark on this clonotype: Germline is not matched at one junction end, which may reflect a read error. The chain recombines TRBV7-4 with TRBJ2-1; TRBD2 might be the D (5 bases). Per germline, CDR1 SGHVT and CDR2 SQSDAQ. The CDR3 is made up of 20 amino acids. The CDR3 DNA sequence: TGCGCCAGCAGTCAGCAGTTGCCCCCTCCGCGAGGGCCCTCATACAATGAGCAGTTCTTC. This sequence encodes CASSQQLPPPRGPSYNEQFF.

In this sample, this clonotype turned up a few times. The chain recombines TRBV7-2 with TRBJ2-1; D not certain. In germline, CDR1 is SGHTA, CDR2 FQGNSA. With 7 bases removed from V and 9 bases from J, the gap between germline ends came to 10 bases. The CDR3 runs to 11 residues. This CDR3 is CASTTPGEQFF. The DNA for the CDR3 is TGTGCCAGCACCACCCCAGGTGAGCAGTTCTTC. Full variable domain (remainder filled in from reference TRBV7-2 and TRBJ2-1): GAGVSQSPSNKVTEKGKDVELRCDPISGHTALYWYRQSLGQGLEFLIYFQGNSAPDKSGLPSDRFSAERTGGSVSTLTIQRTQQEDSAVYLCASTTPGEQFFGPGTRLTVL.

In its sample, this clonotype was seen a few times. This chain links TRBV5-1 with TRBJ1-3; TRBD1 might be the D (5 bases). V lost 3 bases and J lost 4, with 14 bases in between. This CDR3 contains 15 residues. The germline V gene encodes CDR1 SGHRS and CDR2 YFSETQ. CDR3 in DNA: TGCGCCAGCAGCTCCGGGGCCTCGTTGGGAAACACCATATATTTT. Protein product: CASSSGASLGNTIYF. Supplemented by reference TRBV5-1 and TRBJ1-3, the full variable domain reads KAGVTQTPRYLIKTRGQQVTLSCSPISGHRSVSWYQQTPGQGLQFLFEYFSETQRNKGNFPGRFSGRQFSNSRSEMNVSTLELGDSALYLCASSSGASLGNTIYFGEGSWLTVV.

The gene calls are TRBV7-2 and TRBJ2-7; D perhaps matches TRBD2 (5 bases). The V gene's germline CDR1 is SGHTA and CDR2 FQGNSA. Trimming shortened V by 4 bases and J by 7 bases, and 17 bases separated the two germline ends. The CDR3 sequence is 14 residues long. Here the CDR3 DNA reads TGTGCCAGCAGCTATTCACTAGTCTCAGTTGAGCAGTACTTC. Translating gives CASSYSLVSVEQYF.